This TCR beta chain comes out of a study of shared clonotypes between healthy human individuals. Findings and limits, study-wide: A handful of donors held 4.5% to 5% of naive CD4 clonotypes in common. Blood alone was sampled, and tissue repertoires likely differ.

With V trimmed by 6 bases and J by 5 bases, 8 bases remained unmatched. Germline V gene sequence: CDR1 MDHEN, CDR2 SYDVKM. The CDR3 has 14 residues. As regards this clone: Its target is not known. Other DNA sequences from this sample encode an identical CDR3 as well.

CD45RO-negative, CCR7-positively selected cells formed the naive CD8 fraction, excluding terminally differentiated effector memory CD45RA+ cells. The table came from immunoSEQ multiplex PCR; TCRdb's copy has only in-frame clones and leaves some out. The sample comprises about 2 million clones, roughly 94% of which are singletons, and around 1.1% rests with the top ten. The V call is TRBV28, the J call TRBJ2-7; 9 bases are a match to TRBD1. The specimen sequenced was naive CD8+ T cells sorted from blood. This TCR was sampled from a man younger than 30 in good health. CDR3: CASSPGQGVDEQYF. The DNA for the CDR3 is TGTGCCAGCAGCCCGGGACAGGGTGTCGACGAGCAGTACTTC.